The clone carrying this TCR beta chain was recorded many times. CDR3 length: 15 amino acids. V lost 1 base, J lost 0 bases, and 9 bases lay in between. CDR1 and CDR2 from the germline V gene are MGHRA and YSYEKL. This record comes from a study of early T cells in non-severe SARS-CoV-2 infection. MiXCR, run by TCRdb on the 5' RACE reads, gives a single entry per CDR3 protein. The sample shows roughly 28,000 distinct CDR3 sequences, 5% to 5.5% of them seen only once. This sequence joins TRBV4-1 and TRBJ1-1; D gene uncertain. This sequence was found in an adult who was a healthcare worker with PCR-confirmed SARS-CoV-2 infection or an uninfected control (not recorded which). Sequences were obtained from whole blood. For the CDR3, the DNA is TGCGCCAGCAGCCAAGCCCTTCTGTTGAACACTGAAGCTTTCTTT. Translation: CASSQALLLNTEAFF.